The rows below give T cell receptor beta chains drawn from one sample of a study of blood T cell repertoires in COVID-19. Generated by immunoSEQ multiplex PCR, the TCRdb table keeps only in-frame clones and is missing some. The repertoire holds roughly 130,000 clones, with around 82% as singletons. Sequenced: peripheral blood. The receptors were gathered from a woman aged 25 to 39 who had recovered from COVID-19. CDR3s include the opening cysteine and the closing phenylalanine or tryptophan. The D gene is left open where the match is weak. Rows give clone size only sometimes, using once, few, many, or a class for an expanded clone.

D: .; V: TRBV4-1; size: .; J: TRBJ2-1; CDR3: CASTTPMGASYNEQFF; DNA: TGCGCCAGCACTACACCCATGGGAGCTTCCTACAATGAGCAGTTCTTC
D: .; V: TRBV5-6; size: .; J: TRBJ1-3; CDR3: CASSLGALISGNTIYF; DNA: TGTGCCAGCAGCTTGGGGGCCCTAATTAGTGGAAACACCATATATTTT
D: .; V: TRBV6-1; size: .; J: TRBJ1-1; CDR3: CASTPEEGPPEAFF; DNA: TGTGCCAGCACCCCTGAGGAGGGGCCCCCTGAAGCTTTCTTT
D: .; V: TRBV7-8; size: .; J: TRBJ1-6; CDR3: CASSPSGVNSPLHF; DNA: TGTGCCAGCAGCCCGAGCGGGGTTAATTCACCCCTCCACTTT
D: TRBD2; V: TRBV2; size: .; J: TRBJ2-2; CDR3: CASKRDSNTGELFF; DNA: TGTGCCAGCAAGCGGGATTCGAACACCGGGGAGCTGTTTTTT
D: .; V: TRBV6-2/TRBV6-3; size: .; J: TRBJ1-3; CDR3: CASSYSMANTIYF; DNA: TGTGCCAGCAGTTACTCGATGGCAAACACCATATATTTT
D: .; V: TRBV6-5; size: .; J: TRBJ2-5; CDR3: CASSYEATQYF; DNA: TGTGCCAGCAGTTACGAGGCGACCCAGTACTTC
D: .; V: TRBV5-6; size: .; J: TRBJ1-2; CDR3: CASSHRLEYGYTF; DNA: TGTGCCAGCAGCCACAGGCTTGAATATGGCTACACCTTC
D: .; V: TRBV4-2; size: many; J: TRBJ1-2; CDR3: CASSPGGSYGYTF; DNA: TGTGCCAGCAGCCCCGGGGGGAGCTATGGCTACACCTTC
D: .; V: TRBV5-4; size: .; J: TRBJ2-3; CDR3: CASSLVDRFTDTQYF; DNA: TGTGCCAGCAGCTTGGTAGACAGGTTCACAGATACGCAGTATTTT
D: .; V: TRBV4-1; size: .; J: TRBJ2-3; CDR3: CASSQVRDTQYF; DNA: TGCGCCAGCAGCCAAGTCCGAGATACGCAGTATTTT
D: TRBD1; V: TRBV5-1; size: .; J: TRBJ1-2; CDR3: CASSLTGGPSYGYTF; DNA: TGCGCCAGCAGCTTGACAGGGGGCCCGAGCTATGGCTACACCTTC
D: .; V: TRBV5-1; size: .; J: TRBJ1-1; CDR3: CASSLASGEAFF; DNA: TGCGCCAGCAGCTTGGCCTCGGGAGAAGCTTTCTTT
D: TRBD2; V: TRBV27; size: .; J: TRBJ2-3; CDR3: CASSSSGRGTDTQYF; DNA: TGTGCCAGCAGTTCCAGCGGGAGGGGGACAGATACGCAGTATTTT
D: TRBD1; V: TRBV7-9; size: .; J: TRBJ2-7; CDR3: CASSHWDRSYEQYF; DNA: TGTGCCAGCAGCCATTGGGACAGATCCTACGAGCAGTACTTC
D: TRBD1; V: TRBV2; size: .; J: TRBJ2-4; CDR3: CASSYRDRIFF; DNA: TGTGCCAGCAGTTACCGGGACAGGATTTTCTTC
D: .; V: TRBV7-8; size: .; J: TRBJ1-4; CDR3: CASSLRLATAAGEKLFF; DNA: TGTGCCAGCAGCCTACGACTAGCGACAGCCGCGGGCGAAAAACTGTTTTTT
D: .; V: TRBV9; size: .; J: TRBJ1-2; CDR3: CASSKSQGTYGYTF; DNA: TGTGCCAGCAGCAAGTCACAGGGAACCTATGGCTACACCTTC
D: .; V: TRBV9; size: .; J: TRBJ2-1; CDR3: CASSDLNGSSRNEQFF; DNA: TGTGCCAGCAGCGACTTGAACGGGAGTTCACGAAATGAGCAGTTCTTC
D: .; V: TRBV7-9; size: .; J: TRBJ2-7; CDR3: CASSSKPGQSSYEQYF; DNA: TGTGCCAGCAGCTCGAAACCGGGACAAAGCTCCTACGAGCAGTACTTC
D: .; V: TRBV6-5; size: .; J: TRBJ2-7; CDR3: CASSRPGTFNREQYF; DNA: TGTGCCAGCAGTAGACCCGGGACATTCAACCGCGAGCAGTACTTC
D: .; V: TRBV19; size: .; J: TRBJ2-5; CDR3: CASRTRGQETQYF; DNA: TGTGCCAGTAGGACCCGGGGCCAAGAGACCCAGTACTTC
D: TRBD1; V: TRBV10-1; size: few; J: TRBJ1-5; CDR3: CASSDSQRRTGGESQPQHF; DNA: TGCGCCAGCAGTGACTCCCAACGGCGGACAGGGGGCGAAAGTCAGCCCCAGCATTTT
D: TRBD2; V: TRBV10-2; size: .; J: TRBJ2-1; CDR3: CASNEGTSAHEQFF; DNA: TGCGCCAGCAATGAAGGGACTAGTGCCCATGAGCAGTTCTTC
D: TRBD2; V: TRBV7-7; size: .; J: TRBJ2-5; CDR3: CASSRGLAGLETQYF; DNA: TGTGCTAGCAGCCGGGGACTAGCGGGACTGGAGACCCAGTACTTC
D: .; V: TRBV25-1; size: .; J: TRBJ1-6; CDR3: CASSEFKGSGSPLHF; DNA: TGTGCCAGCAGTGAATTTAAGGGTTCGGGGTCACCCCTCCACTTT
D: .; V: TRBV2; size: .; J: TRBJ1-2; CDR3: CASSEIGQGSSYGYTF; DNA: TGTGCCAGCAGTGAAATCGGGCAGGGGAGCTCCTATGGCTACACCTTC
D: TRBD1; V: TRBV6-6; size: .; J: TRBJ2-5; CDR3: CASSYQGLQGGETQYF; DNA: TGTGCCAGCAGTTATCAGGGCCTACAGGGGGGAGAGACCCAGTACTTC
D: .; V: TRBV2; size: once; J: TRBJ1-1; CDR3: CASQGMNTEAFF; DNA: TGTGCCAGCCAGGGTATGAACACTGAAGCTTTCTTT
D: .; V: TRBV9; size: .; J: TRBJ1-5; CDR3: CASSVGPQGSQPQHF; DNA: TGTGCCAGCAGCGTAGGTCCCCAGGGGAGTCAGCCCCAGCATTTT
D: TRBD2; V: TRBV7-8; size: .; J: TRBJ2-7; CDR3: CASSPLGGRASEQYF; DNA: TGTGCCAGCAGCCCGCTCGGGGGGAGGGCGAGTGAGCAGTACTTC
D: .; V: TRBV21-1; size: many; J: TRBJ2-1; CDR3: CASSKKGGNEQFF; DNA: TGTGCCAGCAGTAAAAAAGGGGGCAATGAGCAGTTCTTC
D: .; V: TRBV7-2; size: .; J: TRBJ2-7; CDR3: CASSLALLEQYF; DNA: TGTGCCAGCAGCTTAGCCCTCCTTGAGCAGTACTTC
D: .; V: TRBV2; size: .; J: TRBJ1-1; CDR3: CASSEESLNTEAFF; DNA: TGTGCCAGCAGTGAAGAAAGCTTGAACACTGAAGCTTTCTTT
D: .; V: TRBV27; size: .; J: TRBJ1-1; CDR3: CASSLRRFMNTEAFF; DNA: TGTGCCAGCAGTTTACGGAGATTCATGAACACTGAAGCTTTCTTT
D: .; V: TRBV28; size: .; J: TRBJ1-6; CDR3: CASSFPQGIGDPLHF; DNA: TGTGCCAGCAGTTTTCCGCAGGGGATTGGTGACCCCCTCCACTTT
D: TRBD1; V: TRBV30; size: .; J: TRBJ1-6; CDR3: CAWSEAGTGHNSPLHF; DNA: TGTGCCTGGAGTGAAGCCGGGACAGGGCATAATTCACCCCTCCACTTT
D: .; V: TRBV3-1/TRBV3-2; size: .; J: TRBJ1-4; CDR3: CASSLMGRDEKLFF; DNA: TGTGCCAGCAGCCTAATGGGCAGGGATGAAAAACTGTTTTTT
D: .; V: TRBV5-1; size: .; J: TRBJ2-3; CDR3: CASTLNGGNTDTQYF; DNA: TGCGCCAGCACCTTGAACGGGGGAAACACAGATACGCAGTATTTT
D: TRBD2; V: TRBV7-3; size: .; J: TRBJ2-2; CDR3: CASSLVAGENTGELFF; DNA: TGTGCCAGCAGCTTAGTAGCGGGAGAGAACACCGGGGAGCTGTTTTTT
D: .; V: TRBV2; size: .; J: TRBJ2-7; CDR3: CASSELLEQYF; DNA: TGTGCCAGCAGTGAACTATTGGAGCAGTACTTC
D: TRBD2; V: TRBV11-2; size: .; J: TRBJ2-3; CDR3: CASSSGLAANTDTQYF; DNA: TGTGCCAGCAGCTCGGGACTAGCCGCTAACACAGATACGCAGTATTTT
D: .; V: TRBV10-1; size: .; J: TRBJ2-1; CDR3: CASSESGRAGKRSSNVHEQFF; DNA: TGCGCCAGCAGTGAGTCCGGTCGGGCAGGGAAAAGATCCTCGAACGTCCATGAGCAGTTCTTC
D: .; V: TRBV15; size: .; J: TRBJ2-5; CDR3: CATSRDPRLETQYF; DNA: TGTGCCACCAGCAGAGATCCCAGACTAGAGACCCAGTACTTC
D: .; V: TRBV7-9; size: once; J: TRBJ1-1; CDR3: CASSLDRGQNTEAFF; DNA: TGTGCCAGCAGCTTAGATCGGGGACAGAACACTGAAGCTTTCTTT
D: .; V: TRBV20-1; size: .; J: TRBJ1-2; CDR3: CSASVRGLGGYTF; DNA: TGCAGTGCTAGTGTCCGAGGGCTAGGAGGCTACACCTTC
D: .; V: TRBV5-1; size: .; J: TRBJ1-1; CDR3: CASRGGTGGTEAFF; DNA: TGCGCCAGCAGGGGGGGGACGGGAGGCACTGAAGCTTTCTTT